This TCR beta chain was obtained from a study of T cell responses to AZD1222 COVID-19 vaccine. Study-wide background: Pooled together were second doses at about 4 or about 12 weeks.

The protocol was immunoSEQ multiplex PCR, while the TCRdb copy is restricted to in-frame clones and leaves out a portion. The sample yields approximately 140,000 clones, about 92% seen once. Whole-study results and caveats: Mostly white British, mostly female donors; authors suggested clonal diversity may be underestimated. The study found vaccine-associated CD4 TCRs spanning spike, dominant at 160-218 and 743-854. When two AZD1222 doses had been given, Spike-specific TCR breadth and depth rose.

In regard to this clone: Its target is not known.

This receptor was obtained from an adult in good health. Here the sequenced sample was peripheral blood, taken on day 0 of AZD1222 vaccination.

The chain's CDR3 is CASSLVSGGGTDTQYF. DNA for the CDR3: TGCGCCAGCAGCTTGGTTAGCGGGGGGGGCACAGATACGCAGTATTTT. V is TRBV5-1 and J is TRBJ2-3, with TRBD2 matching over 11 bases. With V trimmed by 0 bases and J by 1 base, 1 base remained unmatched. The CDR3 consists of 16 residues. Germline loops: CDR1 SGHRS, CDR2 YFSETQ.